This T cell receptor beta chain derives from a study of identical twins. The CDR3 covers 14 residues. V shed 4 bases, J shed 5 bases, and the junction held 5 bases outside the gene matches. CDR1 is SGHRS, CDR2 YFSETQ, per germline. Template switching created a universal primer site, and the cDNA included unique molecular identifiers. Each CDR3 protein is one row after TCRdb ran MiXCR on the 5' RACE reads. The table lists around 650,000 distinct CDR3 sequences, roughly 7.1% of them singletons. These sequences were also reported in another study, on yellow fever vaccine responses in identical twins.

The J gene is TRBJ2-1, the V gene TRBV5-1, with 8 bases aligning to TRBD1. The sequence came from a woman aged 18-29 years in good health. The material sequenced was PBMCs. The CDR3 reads CASSTGQGDNEQFF. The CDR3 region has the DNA TGCGCCAGCAGCACAGGACAGGGAGACAATGAGCAGTTCTTC.